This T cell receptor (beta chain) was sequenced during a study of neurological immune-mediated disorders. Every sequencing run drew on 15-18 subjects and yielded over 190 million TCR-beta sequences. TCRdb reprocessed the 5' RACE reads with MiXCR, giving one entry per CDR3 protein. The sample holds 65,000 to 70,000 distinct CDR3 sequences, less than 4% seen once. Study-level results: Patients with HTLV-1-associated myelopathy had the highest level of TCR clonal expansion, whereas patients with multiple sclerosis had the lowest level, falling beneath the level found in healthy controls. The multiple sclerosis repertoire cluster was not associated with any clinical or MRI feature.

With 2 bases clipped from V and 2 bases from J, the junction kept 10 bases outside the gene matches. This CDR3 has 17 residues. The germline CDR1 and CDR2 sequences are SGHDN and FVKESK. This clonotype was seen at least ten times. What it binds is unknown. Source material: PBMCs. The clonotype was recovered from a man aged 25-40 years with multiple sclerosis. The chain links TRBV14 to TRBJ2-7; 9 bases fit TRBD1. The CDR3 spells CASSQTYTGGKPYEQYF. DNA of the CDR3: TGTGCCAGCAGCCAAACTTATACAGGGGGCAAGCCCTACGAGCAGTACTTC.